The clone carrying this T cell receptor beta chain was observed a handful of times. This sample is drawn from a study of OX40 agonist ivuxolimab in advanced cancers. The repertoire was sequenced with immunoSEQ multiplex PCR; TCRdb's copy has only in-frame clones and lacks some. The data contain more than 75,000 clones, 70% to 90% of them singletons. With 3 bases clipped from V and 2 bases from J, the junction kept 3 bases outside the gene matches. The CDR3 has 15 residues. The germline V gene has CDR1 SGHTA and CDR2 FQGTGA. The rearrangement joins TRBV7-3 to TRBJ2-1; TRBD1 matches 8 bases. This TCR was recovered from an adult with an advanced solid tumor such as melanoma, head and neck, liver or kidney cancer. The sample consisted of CD4+ or CD8+ T cells sorted from blood, taken in a trial of the OX40 agonist ivuxolimab. CDR3 DNA: TGTGCCAGCAGCTTTCAGGGGGCCCCCTACAATGAGCAGTTCTTC. It translates to CASSFQGAPYNEQFF. Based on the CDR3 plus reference TRBV7-3 and TRBJ2-1, the full variable domain is GAGVSQTPSNKVTEKGKYVELRCDPISGHTALYWYRQSLGQGPEFLIYFQGTGAADDSGLPNDRFFAVRPEGSVSTLKIQRTERGDSAVYLCASSFQGAPYNEQFFGPGTRLTVL.